The 8 T cell receptor beta chains reported below all come from one sample, sequenced in a study of OX40 agonist ivuxolimab in advanced cancers. Libraries came from the immunoSEQ multiplex PCR assay. Drawn from immuneACCESS, this table holds only the in-frame rearrangements with V and J called that TCRdb kept. Clones are partly lost; checked studies trace under half to an unresolved V gene and leave the rest unexplained. The sample profile shows tens of thousands of clones; about 90% of them were found once. 1.3% of the sample is held by the ten biggest clonotypes. The sequencing used CD4+ or CD8+ T cells sorted from blood, collected in a trial of the OX40 agonist ivuxolimab. The source is an adult with an advanced solid tumor such as melanoma, head and neck, liver or kidney cancer.

The chain couples TRBV11-2 to TRBJ2-5; D is uncertain. The germline gives CDR1 SGHAT, CDR2 FQNNGV. The CDR3 totals 14 residues. V dropped 3 bases and J dropped 5 bases, with 13 bases sitting between them. CDR3 sequence reads: CASSLGLGRETQYF. Here the CDR3 DNA reads TGTGCCAGCAGCTTGGGTCTCGGGCGGGAGACCCAGTACTTC.

This clone was seen a handful of times. DNA of the CDR3: TGCGCCAGCAGCTTGGGAGGACGGGGCGGTGAAAAACTGTTTTTT. Its translation is CASSLGGRGGEKLFF. This rearrangement joins TRBV5-1 to TRBJ1-4, with D maybe TRBD1 (5 bases). V shed 0 bases and J shed 7 bases, with 13 bases lying between them. The CDR3 runs 15 residues. Germline V gene lookup returns CDR1 SGHRS and CDR2 YFSETQ.

V gene TRBV19 combines with J gene TRBJ2-3; D may match TRBD1 or TRBD2 (5 bases each). V gave up 5 bases and J gave up 1 base, with 13 bases separating them. Germline V CDR1 and CDR2: LNHDA, SQIVND (reference sequence). The CDR3 extends over 15 amino acids. CDR3 nucleotides: TGTGCCAGTAGTCCGGCCGGGGACCGCACAGATACGCAGTATTTT. Translation gives CASSPAGDRTDTQYF.

The rearrangement joins TRBV28 to TRBJ2-7; tentatively, D is TRBD1 (6 bases). Trimming left V 3 bases short and J 0 bases short, with 18 bases between. Germline assignment: CDR1 MDHEN and CDR2 SYDVKM. The CDR3 runs 17 residues. The CDR3 DNA reads as TGTGCCAGCAGTTTCGCCCTCTGGGACACGAGCTCCTACGAGCAGTACTTC. This codes for CASSFALWDTSSYEQYF.

This rearrangement joins TRBV5-4 to TRBJ2-5, with TRBD1 matching over 7 bases. Germline CDR1 is SGHNT and CDR2 is YYREEE (reference sequence). CDR3 size: 16 residues. V lost 6 bases to trimming and J lost 4 bases; unmatched junction nucleotides: 15. CDR3 residues: CASTELQGMAGETQYF. The CDR3, as DNA: TGTGCCAGCACCGAGCTACAGGGGATGGCTGGAGAGACCCAGTACTTC.

The table lists this clone with a count of one. The gene calls are TRBV5-1 and TRBJ2-5; weak D call: TRBD2 (6 bases). V was trimmed by 3 bases and J by 8 bases, leaving 11 bases between them. The CDR3 contains 12 residues. Germline CDR1 SGHRS, CDR2 YFSETQ. DNA for the CDR3: TGCGCCAGCAGCTCGGACTATTTAACCCAGTACTTC. As protein: CASSSDYLTQYF.

This chain connects TRBV6-6 to TRBJ1-5; maybe TRBD1 (6 bases). The CDR3 is 15 residues long. V gave up 5 bases and J gave up 2 bases, with 13 bases separating them. Germline loops: CDR1 MNHNY, CDR2 SVGAGI (reference sequence). The CDR3, as DNA: TGTGCCAGCAGTAGGGGGGAGGGTGGCAATCAGCCCCAGCATTTT. Protein product: CASSRGEGGNQPQHF.

The rearrangement links TRBV10-2 to TRBJ2-7; D not resolved. The germline V gene encodes CDR1 WSHSY and CDR2 SAAADI. V was shortened by 0 bases and J by 10 bases, with 10 bases between the two germline ends. The length of the CDR3 is 12 residues. DNA for the CDR3: TGCGCCAGCAGTGAGTCGGAAAGTGAACAGTACTTC. Residues: CASSESESEQYF.